This passage covers 10 T cell receptor beta chains from one sample sequenced in a study of technical replicates of blood from a handful of donors. Repertoires were generated with immunoSEQ multiplex PCR, while TCRdb's copy carries only in-frame clones and drops some. Of nearly 95,000 clones in the sample, less than 96% were seen once. Sequences were obtained from T cells isolated from PBMCs. The receptor source for this set is a human donor in good health.

This rearrangement joins TRBV7-2 to TRBJ2-1; D is uncertain. CDR3 size: 15 residues. CDR1 and CDR2 from the germline V gene are SGHTA and FQGNSA. The V end lost 0 bases, the J end lost 0 bases, and 6 bases lay between the germline ends. This chain's CDR3 is CASSLAALSYNEQFF. In nucleotides, the CDR3 is TGTGCCAGCAGCTTAGCGGCTCTCTCCTACAATGAGCAGTTCTTC.

A single count supports this clone. V and J are TRBV21-1 and TRBJ2-7; whether TRBD1, the table's D call, matches the DNA was not checked. TRBV21-1 is described as a pseudogene. CDR3 length: 16 amino acids. CDR3 sequence reads: CASNHRGTGNTYEQYF. CDR3 DNA: TGTGCCAGCAACCACCGGGGGACAGGGAACACCTACGAGCAGTACTTC.

The rearrangement uses TRBV28 and TRBJ2-7; no clear D gene. Trimming took off 5 bases at V and 5 bases at J, with 10 bases between the two ends. The CDR3 is made up of 12 amino acids. Germline loops: CDR1 MDHEN, CDR2 SYDVKM. The CDR3 sequence: CASSTPLNEQYF. DNA of the CDR3: TGTGCCAGCAGTACGCCTCTAAACGAGCAGTACTTC.

The genes are TRBV5-1 and TRBJ2-1; 14 positions match TRBD2. The germline CDR1 and CDR2 sequences are SGHRS and YFSETQ. V lost 4 bases and J lost 8; bases outside the gene matches: 5. This CDR3 region has 15 residues. This CDR3 reads CASSPGTSGSYEQFF. CDR3 coding DNA: TGCGCCAGCAGCCCCGGGACTAGCGGGAGCTATGAGCAGTTCTTC.

The chain joins TRBV6-5 to TRBJ2-7; 7 bases are a match to TRBD1. This CDR3 has 13 amino acids. The germline V gene encodes CDR1 MNHEY and CDR2 SVGAGI. Unmatched junction bases numbered 5, after V lost 7 bases and J lost 2 bases. In DNA form, the CDR3 reads TGTGCCAGCACCGACAGGGCAGCCTACGAGCAGTACTTC. Its protein product is CASTDRAAYEQYF.

This chain connects TRBV2 to TRBJ1-1, with 7 bases fitting TRBD1. The germline CDR1 and CDR2 sequences are SNHLY and FYNNEI. The length of the CDR3 is 13 residues. With V trimmed by 3 bases and J by 5 bases, 3 bases remained unmatched. The CDR3, as DNA: TGTGCCAGCAGTGAGGCAGGGGGGACTGAAGCTTTCTTT. Encoded protein: CASSEAGGTEAFF.

A single count supports this clone. V usage is TRBV19 and J usage is TRBJ1-4; 11 nucleotides align to TRBD1. After removal of 5 bases from V and 8 bases from J, the junction contained 10 bases not matched to a gene. CDR1 is LNHDA, CDR2 SQIVND, per germline (reference sequence). The CDR3 runs to 16 residues. The CDR3 nucleotides are TGTGCCAGTAGTCAGACGCTGGGACAGGGGGAAGAAAAACTGTTTTTT. Translating it yields CASSQTLGQGEEKLFF.

V gene TRBV15 combines with J gene TRBJ2-1; 11 bases are shared with TRBD2. CDR3 length equals 15 residues. From germline, CDR1 is LNHNV and CDR2 YYDKDF (reference sequence). The junction had 3 bases not matched to a gene; V was cut back by 0 bases and J by 8 bases. The CDR3, as DNA: TGTGCCACCAGCAGAGATCCTAGCGGGAGGTATGAGCAGTTCTTC. Its translation is CATSRDPSGRYEQFF. Using reference TRBV15 and TRBJ2-1 for the parts outside the CDR3, the full variable domain is DAMVIQNPRYQVTQFGKPVTLSCSQTLNHNVMYWYQQKSSQAPKLLFHYYDKDFNNEADTPDNFQSRRPNTSFCFLDIRSPGLGDTAMYLCATSRDPSGRYEQFFGPGTRLTVL.

The chain joins TRBV14 to TRBJ2-3; 10 nucleotides align to TRBD2. The germline gives CDR1 SGHDN, CDR2 FVKESK. The CDR3 extends over 16 amino acids. Trimming removed 3 bases from V and 5 bases from J; junction bases left unmatched: 8. The CDR3 nucleotides read TGTGCCAGCAGCCATCCAGGGGCTAGCGGGGGAGATACGCAGTATTTT. It specifies CASSHPGASGGDTQYF. The full variable domain, in which reference TRBV14 and TRBJ2-3 provide the parts outside the CDR3, is EAGVTQFPSHSVIEKGQTVTLRCDPISGHDNLYWYRRVMGKEIKFLLHFVKESKQDESGMPNNRFLAERTGGTYSTLKVQPAELEDSGVYFCASSHPGASGGDTQYFGPGTRLTVL.

The CDR3 coding sequence is TGTGCCAGCAGCGTAGGGACTAGCGGGAGGGCCTGGGAGCAGTACTTC. It translates to CASSVGTSGRAWEQYF. The chain joins TRBV9 to TRBJ2-7; 15 bases are a match to TRBD2. This CDR3 has 16 residues. Germline CDR1 reads SGDLS; CDR2 reads YYNGEE. Trimming at V came to 0 bases and at J to 7 bases, leaving 5 bases not matched to a gene. The whole variable domain, filled in from reference TRBV9 and TRBJ2-7, reads DSGVTQTPKHLITATGQRVTLRCSPRSGDLSVYWYQQSLDQGLQFLIQYYNGEERAKGNILERFSAQQFPDLHSELNLSSLELGDSALYFCASSVGTSGRAWEQYFGPGTRLTVT.